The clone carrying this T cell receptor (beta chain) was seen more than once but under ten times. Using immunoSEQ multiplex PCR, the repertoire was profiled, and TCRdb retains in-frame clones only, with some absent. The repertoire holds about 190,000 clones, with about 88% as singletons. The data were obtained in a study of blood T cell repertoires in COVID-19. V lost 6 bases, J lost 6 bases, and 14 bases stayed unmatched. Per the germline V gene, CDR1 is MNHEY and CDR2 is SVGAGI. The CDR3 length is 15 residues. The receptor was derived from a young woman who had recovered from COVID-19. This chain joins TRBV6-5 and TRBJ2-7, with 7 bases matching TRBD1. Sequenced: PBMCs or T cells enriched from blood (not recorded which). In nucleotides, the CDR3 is TGTGCCAGCAGAAAGGGGGCCATGGGGGCCTCCGAGCAGTACGTC. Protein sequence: CASRKGAMGASEQYV.